This TCR beta chain stems from a study of shared clonotypes between healthy human individuals. Every donor was a Caucasian adult from Nashville, Tennessee. Assay execution took place at the deep level. Here immunoSEQ multiplex PCR was the method, and the copy in TCRdb shows in-frame clones only, minus some. Of hundreds of thousands of clones in the sample, around 79% were seen once. This CDR3 contains 16 residues. The germline V gene encodes CDR1 SGHRS and CDR2 YFSETQ. Losses at the gene ends were 4 bases for V and 0 bases for J; bases not matched to a gene: 7. Source material: PBMCs. The sequence came from a woman aged 40 to 50 in good health. Some clones in this sample may be carry-over from other donors' samples. The genes are TRBV5-1 and TRBJ2-7; 10 bases agree with TRBD1. The CDR3 reads CASSPPGTGVSYEQYF. CDR3 sequence (DNA): TGCGCCAGCAGCCCGCCAGGGACAGGGGTCTCCTACGAGCAGTACTTC.